The 2 T cell receptor beta chains below all came from one sample that was sequenced in a study of blood T cells in healthy people across ages. Then a second PCR, running roughly 7 to 11 cycles, was carried out with a sample-barcoded 5' primer and a J-beta primer mix. TCRdb redid the calling of the 5' RACE reads with MiXCR, one entry per CDR3 protein. The table has about 290,000 distinct CDR3 sequences, around 30% seen once. Sequencing was done on a sample of blood. The source is a woman aged 70 to 79 in good health.

The chain uses TRBV28 and TRBJ2-5; D is ambiguous. The end of the DNA fits TRBJ2-7 better, so the J call may be wrong. The germline V gene has CDR1 MDHEN and CDR2 SYDVKM. This CDR3 has 13 residues. The CDR3 region is CASIGQASYEQYF. CDR3 nucleotide sequence: TGTGCCAGCATTGGGCAGGCTTCCTACGAGCAGTACTTC.

This clonotype was detected only a few times. The chain has TRBV5-5 and TRBJ1-2, with D unresolved. The germline CDR1 and CDR2 sequences are SGHKS and YYEKEE (reference sequence). The V and J ends lost 4 bases and 2 bases respectively, with 12 bases between them. The CDR3 totals 14 residues. The CDR3, as DNA: TGTGCCAGCAGCCCGTCTCGCCAGAACTATGGCTACACCTTC. Translating it yields CASSPSRQNYGYTF. The full variable domain, completed using reference TRBV5-5 and TRBJ1-2, is DAGVTQSPTHLIKTRGQQVTLRCSPISGHKSVSWYQQVLGQGPQFIFQYYEKEERGRGNFPDRFSARQFPNYSSELNVNALLLGDSALYLCASSPSRQNYGYTFGSGTRLTVV.